This is a list of T cell receptor beta chains from one sample in a study of OX40 agonist ivuxolimab in advanced cancers. This table comes from immunoSEQ multiplex PCR, and its TCRdb copy is limited to in-frame clones, with some not included. This sample has 50,000 to 70,000 clones, with approximately 89% found just once. The source material was CD4+ or CD8+ T cells sorted from blood, sampled in a trial of the OX40 agonist ivuxolimab. The receptors here all came from an adult with an advanced solid tumor such as melanoma, head and neck, liver or kidney cancer. The CDR3 runs from the conserved cysteine through the conserved F or W. A D gene is named only where the DNA matches it firmly. The listing skips clone size in some rows; elsewhere it reads once, few, many or a size class.

size	V	D	J	DNA	CDR3
once	TRBV9	NA	TRBJ1-1	TGTGCCAGCAGCGCCCAGGGAGGCATGAACACTGAAGCTTTCTTT	CASSAQGGMNTEAFF
NA	TRBV6-6	TRBD1	TRBJ2-7	TGTGCCAGCAGTTCGGGACAGGGGGCCTACGAGCAGTACTTC	CASSSGQGAYEQYF
once	TRBV7-9	NA	TRBJ2-7	TGTGCCAGCAGCTTAGGCTTCTACGAGCAGTACTTC	CASSLGFYEQYF
NA	TRBV15	TRBD1	TRBJ1-4	TGTGCCACCAGCAGGGGACAGGCCGCAACTAATGAAAAACTGTTTTTT	CATSRGQAATNEKLFF
NA	TRBV18	NA	TRBJ2-5	TGTGCCAGCTCACCCCTTCAGGCAGGAGGGGAGACCCAGTACTTC	CASSPLQAGGETQYF
NA	TRBV10-3	TRBD2	TRBJ2-7	TGTGCCATCAACTCACTAGCGGGACTTCCCTACGAGCAGTACTTC	CAINSLAGLPYEQYF
NA	TRBV27	TRBD2	TRBJ2-7	TGTGCCAGCGGTAAAAGGGGCGGGAGGGAGCCCTACGAGCAGTACTTC	CASGKRGGREPYEQYF
NA	TRBV5-6	TRBD1	TRBJ1-2	TGTGCCAGCAGCCCAGGGACAGGAGATTATGGCTACACCTTC	CASSPGTGDYGYTF
NA	TRBV25-1	TRBD2	TRBJ2-5	TGTGCCAGTGGGAGGGATAACCAAGAGACCCAGTACTTC	CASGRDNQETQYF
NA	TRBV5-1	TRBD1	TRBJ1-2	TGCGCCAGCAGCTTGGAAGGACAGGGGGCAAGCAGAGGCTACACCTTC	CASSLEGQGASRGYTF
NA	TRBV5-5	NA	TRBJ2-3	TGTGCCAGCAGCTTGGGATCCTCCTCTAGCACAGATACGCAGTATTTT	CASSLGSSSSTDTQYF
NA	TRBV27	NA	TRBJ2-1	TGTGCCAGCAGCAGGAGCTCCTACAATGAGCAGTTCTTC	CASSRSSYNEQFF
NA	TRBV5-6	NA	TRBJ2-5	TGTGCCAGCAGCTTGGGGCCTAGACAGATTGTATACCAAGAGACCCAGTACTTC	CASSLGPRQIVYQETQYF
NA	TRBV6-1	NA	TRBJ2-1	TGTGCCAGCAGTGTGTTGGCAGACAATGAGCAGTTCTTC	CASSVLADNEQFF
NA	TRBV25-1	TRBD2	TRBJ2-3	TGTGCCAGCAGTCTTAGAGCGGGAGTTGGCACAGATACGCAGTATTTT	CASSLRAGVGTDTQYF
NA	TRBV29-1	NA	TRBJ2-7	TGCAGCGCGCTGGCCGGGGGCTACGAGCAGTACTTC	CSALAGGYEQYF
NA	TRBV11-3	NA	TRBJ2-5	TGTGCCAGCAGCGGCCGGCTCGACGGTGAGACCCAGTACTTC	CASSGRLDGETQYF
NA	TRBV19	TRBD1	TRBJ1-4	TGTGCCAGTAGTACCGGGACAGGGTATGAAAAACTGTTTTTT	CASSTGTGYEKLFF
NA	TRBV2	NA	TRBJ2-2	TGTGCCAGCAGTGAACAGCCCAGTGTGAACACCGGGGAGCTGTTTTTT	CASSEQPSVNTGELFF
NA	TRBV6-1	NA	TRBJ2-7	TGTGCCAGCAGTGAAGGACAGCTCAGCTCCTACGAGCAGTACTTC	CASSEGQLSSYEQYF
NA	TRBV7-2	NA	TRBJ2-6	TGTGCCAGCAGCTTAGTCGGGGGATCTGGGGCCAACGTCCTGACTTTC	CASSLVGGSGANVLTF
NA	TRBV29-1	TRBD1	TRBJ1-3	TGCAGCGTTGAAGTAGGGACAGGGGGAAACACCATATATTTT	CSVEVGTGGNTIYF
NA	TRBV7-8	TRBD2	TRBJ2-3	TGTGCCAGCAGCCTCCGGACTAGCGGACCCACAGATACGCAGTATTTT	CASSLRTSGPTDTQYF
NA	TRBV10-3	NA	TRBJ1-5	TGTGCCATCAGTGAGGGGCAGGGCAATCAGCCCCAGCATTTT	CAISEGQGNQPQHF
NA	TRBV27	TRBD1	TRBJ2-1	TGTGCCAGCACCTTGCGGACAGGGTTGAATGAGCAGTTCTTC	CASTLRTGLNEQFF
NA	TRBV6-1	NA	TRBJ2-5	TGTGCCAGCACGGTAGGGCAGATGCAAGAGACCCAGTACTTC	CASTVGQMQETQYF
NA	TRBV20-1	TRBD1	TRBJ2-4	TGCAGTGCTAGGCCGGGACAGGACCAGTACTTC	CSARPGQDQYF
NA	TRBV5-1	TRBD2	TRBJ2-6	TGCGCCAGCAGCCCCGGGGGGGGTGCTGGGGCCAACGTCCTGACTTTC	CASSPGGGAGANVLTF
NA	TRBV9	TRBD1	TRBJ1-2	TGTGCCAGCAGCGTAGGACAGGGCTATGGCTACACCTTC	CASSVGQGYGYTF
NA	TRBV9	NA	TRBJ2-7	TGTGCCAGCAGCGTAGCTCCTGGACAGCAGTACGAGCAGTACTTC	CASSVAPGQQYEQYF
NA	TRBV23-1	NA	TRBJ2-7	TGCGCCAGCAGTCAGGCCCTCGGGGGCTTTTATTACGAGCAGTACTTC	CASSQALGGFYYEQYF
NA	TRBV29-1	TRBD2	TRBJ2-7	TGCAGCGCTGGATTACCTAGCGGAGGGACCTACGAGCAGTACTTC	CSAGLPSGGTYEQYF
NA	TRBV28	TRBD2	TRBJ2-5	TGTGCCAGCAGTCCCTCCGGGACTAGCGGGAGAGAGACCCAGTACTTC	CASSPSGTSGRETQYF
NA	TRBV15	TRBD2	TRBJ2-7	TGTGCCACCAGCGCACAGCCGGGAGGTCCCTACGAGCAGTACTTC	CATSAQPGGPYEQYF
once	TRBV23-1	TRBD1	TRBJ2-5	TGCGCCAGCAGTCGGACAGGGGTAAAAGGGGAGACCCAGTACTTC	CASSRTGVKGETQYF
once	TRBV6-1	TRBD2	TRBJ2-1	TGTGCCAGCAGTGAAGATGTGGGAGGGCCCTATGAGCAGTTCTTC	CASSEDVGGPYEQFF
NA	TRBV5-1	TRBD1	TRBJ2-2	TGCGCCAGCAGCTATGGACAGGTCGCGAACACCGGGGAGCTGTTTTTT	CASSYGQVANTGELFF
once	TRBV6-6	NA	TRBJ2-3	TGTGCCAGCGGTGGGGGCACAGATACGCAGTATTTT	CASGGGTDTQYF
NA	TRBV7-9	NA	TRBJ2-1	TGTGCCAGCACTCGTTCGGGGTCTTACAATGAGCAGTTCTTC	CASTRSGSYNEQFF
NA	TRBV5-6	NA	TRBJ2-1	TGTGCCAGCAGCTTGGTAGTAGCGACCACCTACAATGAGCAGTTCTTC	CASSLVVATTYNEQFF
NA	TRBV6-1	TRBD2	TRBJ2-7	TGTGCCAGCAGCGCCCGACCCGGGGGGACCTACGAGCAGTACTTC	CASSARPGGTYEQYF
NA	TRBV5-4	TRBD1	TRBJ1-3	TGTGCCAGCAGCCGACAGACAGGGTCCCCTGGAAACACCATATATTTT	CASSRQTGSPGNTIYF
NA	TRBV23-1	TRBD1	TRBJ1-5	TGCGCCAGCAGTCAAGCCCAGGGGGGGAATCAGCCCCAGCATTTT	CASSQAQGGNQPQHF
NA	TRBV2	NA	TRBJ1-5	TGTGCCAGCAGTGGGGGGGTCTCGCTTCAGCCCCAGCATTTT	CASSGGVSLQPQHF
once	TRBV6-5	TRBD1	TRBJ2-7	TGTGCCAGCACTCAAGCTGGGACAGGGGGCTACGAGCAGTACTTC	CASTQAGTGGYEQYF